A selection of T cell receptor beta chains follows, all from one sample in a study of blood T cell repertoires in COVID-19. Here immunoSEQ multiplex PCR was the method, and the copy in TCRdb shows in-frame clones only, minus some. Of approximately 220,000 clones in the sample, less than 90% were seen once. The specimen sequenced was PBMCs or T cells enriched from blood (not recorded which). Receptors originate from a woman aged 40 to 50 who had recovered from COVID-19. The CDR3 runs from the conserved cysteine through the conserved F or W. D genes are given only for firm matches. The size of a clone is reported for some rows only, either as once, few or many, or as a class for expanded clones.

v_call: TRBV11-2; d_call: TRBD2; clone_size: NA; j_call: TRBJ2-1; cdr3_aa: CASSSLQRGSYNEQFF; cdr3_nt: TGTGCCAGCAGCTCCCTCCAGCGGGGGTCCTACAATGAGCAGTTCTTC
v_call: TRBV24-1; d_call: NA; clone_size: NA; j_call: TRBJ1-2; cdr3_aa: CATSALGGDGYTF; cdr3_nt: TGTGCCACCAGTGCCTTAGGAGGGGATGGCTACACCTTC
v_call: TRBV27; d_call: TRBD2; clone_size: NA; j_call: TRBJ2-3; cdr3_aa: CASSLTSGSTDTQYF; cdr3_nt: TGTGCCAGCAGTTTGACTAGCGGTAGCACAGATACGCAGTATTTT
v_call: TRBV28; d_call: TRBD1; clone_size: NA; j_call: TRBJ2-1; cdr3_aa: CASSTGALSYNEQFF; cdr3_nt: TGTGCCAGCAGTACAGGGGCCCTCTCCTACAATGAGCAGTTCTTC
v_call: TRBV14; d_call: NA; clone_size: NA; j_call: TRBJ2-5; cdr3_aa: CASSRELRDQETQYF; cdr3_nt: TGTGCCAGCAGCCGGGAACTTCGGGATCAAGAGACCCAGTACTTC
v_call: TRBV2; d_call: NA; clone_size: NA; j_call: TRBJ2-5; cdr3_aa: CASSEDSLETQYF; cdr3_nt: TGTGCCAGCAGTGAAGACAGTTTAGAGACCCAGTACTTC
v_call: TRBV18; d_call: NA; clone_size: NA; j_call: TRBJ2-7; cdr3_aa: CASSPVGDSYEQYF; cdr3_nt: TGTGCCAGCTCACCGGTCGGGGATTCCTACGAGCAGTACTTC
v_call: TRBV12-3/TRBV12-4; d_call: TRBD1; clone_size: NA; j_call: TRBJ1-1; cdr3_aa: CASSLNRGKAFF; cdr3_nt: TGTGCCAGCAGCCTAAACAGGGGAAAGGCTTTCTTT
v_call: TRBV19; d_call: TRBD1; clone_size: NA; j_call: TRBJ2-3; cdr3_aa: CASRTGTGARRYSPDTQYF; cdr3_nt: TGTGCCAGTAGGACCGGGACAGGGGCGCGGAGGTATTCGCCAGATACGCAGTATTTT
v_call: TRBV28; d_call: NA; clone_size: NA; j_call: TRBJ2-4; cdr3_aa: CASSLTDIQYF; cdr3_nt: TGTGCCAGCAGTTTAACTGACATTCAGTACTTC
v_call: TRBV7-9; d_call: TRBD1; clone_size: NA; j_call: TRBJ1-1; cdr3_aa: CASSQGVNTEAFF; cdr3_nt: TGTGCCAGCAGTCAGGGGGTTAACACTGAAGCTTTCTTT
v_call: TRBV24-1; d_call: TRBD2; clone_size: NA; j_call: TRBJ2-1; cdr3_aa: CATSDLPGGDEQFF; cdr3_nt: TGTGCCACCAGTGATTTGCCGGGGGGAGATGAGCAGTTCTTC
v_call: TRBV19; d_call: TRBD1; clone_size: NA; j_call: TRBJ1-1; cdr3_aa: CASRNQGAQDTEAFF; cdr3_nt: TGTGCCAGTAGGAACCAGGGGGCCCAGGATACTGAAGCTTTCTTT
v_call: TRBV19; d_call: TRBD2; clone_size: few; j_call: TRBJ2-3; cdr3_aa: CASSIPLAGADTQYF; cdr3_nt: TGTGCCAGTAGTATCCCACTAGCGGGAGCAGATACGCAGTATTTT
v_call: TRBV11-2; d_call: TRBD1; clone_size: NA; j_call: TRBJ1-1; cdr3_aa: CASSITTGGTEAFF; cdr3_nt: TGTGCCAGCAGCATAACCACAGGGGGGACTGAAGCTTTCTTT
v_call: TRBV19; d_call: NA; clone_size: NA; j_call: TRBJ2-3; cdr3_aa: CASSHTDTQYF; cdr3_nt: TGTGCCAGTAGTCACACAGATACGCAGTATTTT
v_call: TRBV3-1/TRBV3-2; d_call: NA; clone_size: NA; j_call: TRBJ2-7; cdr3_aa: CASSPQGREQYF; cdr3_nt: TGTGCCAGCAGCCCGCAGGGGCGCGAGCAGTACTTC
v_call: TRBV6-5; d_call: TRBD1; clone_size: NA; j_call: TRBJ2-7; cdr3_aa: CASRSGQFHEQYF; cdr3_nt: TGTGCCAGCAGATCGGGACAGTTCCACGAGCAGTACTTC
v_call: TRBV7-9; d_call: TRBD1; clone_size: NA; j_call: TRBJ1-1; cdr3_aa: CASSLGTADPEAFF; cdr3_nt: TGTGCCAGCAGCTTGGGGACAGCGGACCCTGAAGCTTTCTTT
v_call: TRBV6-4; d_call: NA; clone_size: NA; j_call: TRBJ2-3; cdr3_aa: CASSVSAGGADTQYF; cdr3_nt: TGTGCCAGCAGCGTTTCAGCGGGTGGTGCAGATACGCAGTATTTT
v_call: TRBV3-1/TRBV3-2; d_call: NA; clone_size: NA; j_call: TRBJ1-5; cdr3_aa: CASSQERGNQPQHF; cdr3_nt: TGTGCCAGCAGCCAAGAGCGCGGGAATCAGCCCCAGCATTTT
v_call: TRBV7-2; d_call: NA; clone_size: many; j_call: TRBJ2-3; cdr3_aa: CASSLVSADTQYF; cdr3_nt: TGTGCCAGCAGCTTAGTTTCGGCAGATACGCAGTATTTT
v_call: TRBV29-1; d_call: NA; clone_size: NA; j_call: TRBJ2-6; cdr3_aa: CSVEDQFGANVLTF; cdr3_nt: TGCAGCGTTGAAGATCAATTTGGGGCCAACGTCCTGACTTTC
v_call: TRBV4-3; d_call: NA; clone_size: NA; j_call: TRBJ1-1; cdr3_aa: CASSQEKEVQRGAFF; cdr3_nt: TGCGCCAGCAGCCAAGAAAAGGAAGTGCAGCGAGGTGCTTTCTTT
v_call: TRBV18; d_call: TRBD1; clone_size: NA; j_call: TRBJ1-2; cdr3_aa: CASSPQDRGKAGYTF; cdr3_nt: TGTGCCAGCTCACCCCAGGACAGGGGGAAGGCTGGCTACACCTTC
v_call: TRBV6-4; d_call: TRBD2; clone_size: NA; j_call: TRBJ2-1; cdr3_aa: CASSDSVQGGNEQFF; cdr3_nt: TGTGCCAGCAGTGACTCGGTTCAGGGAGGGAATGAGCAGTTCTTC
v_call: TRBV28; d_call: NA; clone_size: NA; j_call: TRBJ2-7; cdr3_aa: CASSLPGRDEQYF; cdr3_nt: TGTGCCAGCAGTTTGCCAGGGCGAGACGAGCAGTACTTC
v_call: TRBV7-9; d_call: TRBD1; clone_size: NA; j_call: TRBJ1-2; cdr3_aa: CASSLYGQGAFGYTF; cdr3_nt: TGTGCCAGCAGCTTATACGGACAGGGGGCATTTGGCTACACCTTC
v_call: TRBV9; d_call: NA; clone_size: NA; j_call: TRBJ1-2; cdr3_aa: CASSVAREGSNYGYTF; cdr3_nt: TGTGCCAGCAGCGTAGCGCGGGAGGGCTCTAACTATGGCTACACCTTC
v_call: TRBV5-4; d_call: TRBD2; clone_size: NA; j_call: TRBJ2-7; cdr3_aa: CASSHKTSGGYEQYF; cdr3_nt: TGTGCCAGCAGCCACAAGACTAGCGGGGGCTACGAGCAGTACTTC
v_call: TRBV18; d_call: NA; clone_size: NA; j_call: TRBJ2-3; cdr3_aa: CASSPQGSSTDTQYF; cdr3_nt: TGTGCCAGCTCACCTCAGGGGTCTAGCACAGATACGCAGTATTTT
v_call: TRBV24-1; d_call: TRBD1; clone_size: NA; j_call: TRBJ1-1; cdr3_aa: CATRQTGVNTEAFF; cdr3_nt: TGTGCCACCAGACAGACAGGGGTGAACACTGAAGCTTTCTTT
v_call: TRBV3-1/TRBV3-2; d_call: TRBD2; clone_size: once; j_call: TRBJ2-1; cdr3_aa: CASSPGTSGTENEQFF; cdr3_nt: TGTGCCAGCAGCCCTGGGACTAGCGGGACTGAAAATGAGCAGTTCTTC